These 6 T cell receptor beta chains came from one sample sequenced in a study of T-cell memory formation after mild COVID-19. TCRdb re-called the 5' RACE reads through MiXCR, storing one row per CDR3 protein. The data show 110,000 or so distinct CDR3 sequences, 22% seen once. Sequencing was performed on PBMCs or a T cell subset sorted from them (not recorded which). These receptors were obtained from a man aged 18 to 35 who had mild COVID-19 (a few samples of this study predate the infection). Cell type and time point are not known.

The sample holds many counts of this clonotype. This chain links TRBV4-3 with TRBJ1-1; D call uncertain. The CDR3 is made up of 12 amino acids. Germline CDR1 and CDR2: LGHNA and YSLEER. V lost 0 bases and J 5 bases, leaving 4 bases between the germline ends. CDR3 nucleotide sequence: TGCGCCAGCAGCCAAGATGAAACTGAAGCTTTCTTT. As protein: CASSQDETEAFF.

The V gene is TRBV5-3, the J gene TRBJ2-1, with 12 bases that match TRBD1. TRBV5-3 qualifies as an ORF whose function is uncertain. The CDR3 runs 17 residues. V shed 7 bases and J 5 bases; nucleotides not matched to a gene: 13. The chain's CDR3 is CARGLPRDRGRNNEQFF. CDR3 sequence (DNA): TGTGCCAGAGGACTACCCCGGGACAGGGGGCGAAACAATGAGCAGTTCTTC.

This clonotype has a count of ten or more. The rearrangement links TRBV12-3 or TRBV12-4 to TRBJ2-3; 9 bases match TRBD1. The CDR3 is made up of 15 amino acids. V lost 5 bases, J lost 1 base, and 4 bases stayed unmatched. The CDR3 sequence: CASSRTGGRTDTQYF. In DNA, the CDR3 is TGTGCCAGCAGTCGTACAGGGGGCCGCACAGATACGCAGTATTTT.

V and J are TRBV7-8 and TRBJ2-3; a weak D match, TRBD1 (6 bases). This CDR3 region has 14 residues. Trimming stripped 1 base from V and 8 bases from J, with 13 bases between. Looked up from germline, CDR1 is SGHVS and CDR2 is FQNEAQ. The CDR3 coding sequence is TGTGCCAGCAGCTTAGATGGGGGCCCCGGTACGCAGTATTTT. It yields the protein CASSLDGGPGTQYF.

The rearrangement uses TRBV4-1 and TRBJ2-3; TRBD2 agrees at 12 bases. Germline V gene sequence: CDR1 MGHRA, CDR2 YSYEKL. After removal of 0 bases from V and 5 bases from J, the junction contained 9 bases not matched to a gene. This CDR3 comprises 18 residues. CDR3 loop: CASSQEKLAGGPKDTQYF. The CDR3 DNA is TGCGCCAGCAGCCAAGAAAAGCTAGCGGGGGGGCCAAAAGATACGCAGTATTTT.

This clonotype was seen a handful of times. The CDR3 DNA reads as TGTGCCAGCTCTCAGACGAACACCGGGGAGCTGTTTTTT. It encodes CASSQTNTGELFF. The chain couples TRBV5-8 to TRBJ2-2, with D unclear. The CDR3 extends over 13 amino acids. The germline V and J ends were trimmed by 7 bases and 0 bases, with 7 bases remaining between them. CDR1 and CDR2 from the germline V gene are SGHTS and YDEGEE.